These 7 T cell receptor beta chains were all obtained from the same sample, sequenced in a study of tumor-infiltrating lymphocytes in oesophageal squamous cell carcinoma. Using its own MiXCR run on the PCR reads, TCRdb lists one record per CDR3 protein. The top ten hold approximately 22% of the sample, which has 20,000 to 30,000 distinct CDR3 sequences, about 40% seen once. The sequencing sample was made of esophageal tumor tissue. These TCRs come from a male donor with esophageal squamous cell carcinoma.

The gene calls are TRBV7-3 and TRBJ2-3, with 9 bases that match TRBD2. CDR1 and CDR2 (germline): SGHTA, FQGTGA. The CDR3 contains 14 residues. J was trimmed by 6 bases and V by 5 bases; bases with no gene match: 6. CDR3 sequence reads: CASSPMAGGDTQYF. The DNA of the CDR3 is TGTGCCAGCAGCCCCATGGCGGGGGGGGATACGCAGTATTTT.

Worth noting for this clonotype: It is unclear where the CDR3 begins or ends on the DNA, so no DNA is shown, and the CDR3 is as TCRdb lists it. The chain joins TRBV5-3 to TRBJ2-6; the D segment call TRBD1 is taken from the table without a DNA check. TRBV5-3 carries the ORF label, with uncertain function. The CDR3 is made up of 19 amino acids, end residues included. CDR3 loop: CASSLARLRQLPRDPVLRF.

This clonotype appeared once. This chain links TRBV10-3 with TRBJ2-3; D is perhaps TRBD2 (5 bases). The CDR3 consists of 12 residues. V dropped 8 bases and J dropped 14 bases, with 20 bases sitting between them. Germline loops: CDR1 ENHRY, CDR2 SYGVKD. The CDR3 loop is CAIGPKTGELYF. The CDR3 DNA sequence: TGTGCCATCGGCCCAAAGACCGGGGAGCTGTATTTT.

The chain recombines TRBV18 with TRBJ2-5; 13 bases match TRBD2. V was clipped by 1 base and J by 5 bases; unmatched bases: 7. Per the germline V gene, CDR1 is KGHSH and CDR2 is LQKENI. The CDR3 runs to 17 residues. Here the CDR3 reads CASSPRTSGGFRETQYF. As DNA, the CDR3 is TGTGCCAGCTCACCACGGACTAGCGGGGGTTTTAGGGAGACCCAGTACTTC.

This clonotype has ten or more counts. The chain links TRBV7-9 to TRBJ2-7, with a tentative D call TRBD2 (5 bases). Trimming took off 5 bases at V and 7 bases at J, with 9 bases between the two ends. The CDR3 has 11 residues. Germline V gives CDR1 SEHNR, CDR2 FQNEAQ (reference sequence). CDR3 nucleotide sequence: TGTGCCAGCAGCGACTACAATGAGCAGTACTTC. Translated, it gives CASSDYNEQYF. Supplemented by reference TRBV7-9 and TRBJ2-7, the full variable domain reads DTGVSQNPRHKITKRGQNVTFRCDPISEHNRLYWYRQTLGQGPEFLTYFQNEAQLEKSRLLSDRFSAERPKGSFSTLEIQRTEQGDSAMYLCASSDYNEQYFGPGTRLTVT.

CDR3 sequence reads: CASSLAGVGEQFF. The CDR3 region has the DNA TGTGCCAGCAGCTTAGCGGGGGTGGGTGAGCAGTTCTTC. The V gene is TRBV7-2, the J gene TRBJ2-4; either TRBD1 or TRBD2 may fit D (5 bases each). The tail of the sequence fits TRBJ2-1 better, so the J call may be wrong. Germline CDR1 is SGHTA and CDR2 is FQGNSA. This CDR3 has 13 amino acids.

This clonotype is labeled as medium-sized. CDR3 coding DNA: TGTGCCAGCAGTTTAATGGGTCAGGACAATGAGCAGTTCTTC. Translating gives CASSLMGQDNEQFF. The rearrangement links TRBV12-3 or TRBV12-4 to TRBJ2-1; no clear D. V lost 2 bases and J lost 5, with 10 bases in between. The CDR3 runs 14 residues.